These T cell receptor beta chains were read from a single sample in a study of PD-1 blockade in classical Hodgkin lymphoma. Repertoires were generated with immunoSEQ multiplex PCR, while TCRdb's copy carries only in-frame clones and drops some. In the table there are fewer than 25,000 clones, roughly four fifths of which are singletons. Here the sequenced sample was peripheral blood mononuclear cells (PBMCs), taken before the fourth cycle of nivolumab. The receptor source for this set is a human donor with classical Hodgkin lymphoma. Both conserved end residues are trimmed from each CDR3.

J | V | CDR3
TRBJ2-6 | TRBV4-2 | ASSPWDRSRSGANVLT
TRBJ1-6 | TRBV5-4 | ASSLGWEGVGSPLH
TRBJ1-2 | TRBV6-6 | ASKLQDSANYGYT
TRBJ1-2 | TRBV5-4 | ASSPLPGQPYGYT
TRBJ1-6 | TRBV9 | ASSVGQGASPLH
TRBJ1-2 | TRBV7-2 | ASSYTGAGDGYT
TRBJ2-2 | TRBV4-3 | ASSQDLEPGELF
TRBJ2-2 | TRBV7-9 | ASSLKAANTGELF
NA | TRBV4-1 | ASKFSDSNSYEQY
TRBJ1-1 | TRBV7-6 | ASSLGTEGWTEAF
TRBJ2-1 | TRBV27 | ASSLTGLGFWMDAYNEQF
TRBJ1-1 | TRBV27 | ASSPGGGMNTEAF
TRBJ2-7 | TRBV27 | ASRTSGKDEQY
TRBJ1-5 | TRBV6-4 | ASSASGGRTNQPQH
TRBJ1-5 | TRBV15 | ATSRDNQPQH
TRBJ1-6 | TRBV6-5 | ASRPGGSNSPLH
TRBJ1-4 | TRBV30 | AFGEGTGTQKLF
TRBJ1-5 | TRBV5-6 | ASSLGGEPQH
TRBJ1-2 | TRBV5-4 | ASSGPYLNYGYT
TRBJ1-1 | TRBV6-1 | ASSEFTSNTEAF
TRBJ2-2 | TRBV18 | ASSPYGGHGGELF
TRBJ1-2 | TRBV28 | ASTPGGGIYGYT
TRBJ1-6 | TRBV2 | ASRQGGNSPLH
TRBJ1-5 | TRBV18 | ASSPIRGDQPQH
TRBJ2-7 | TRBV10-3 | AISDRTGGFYEQY
TRBJ2-3 | TRBV2 | ASSTGSTDTQY
TRBJ2-1 | TRBV6-5 | ASSGLAGGDEQF
TRBJ2-1 | TRBV6-6 | ASSPIGGNEQF
TRBJ1-4 | TRBV12-5 | ASGRGSNEKLF
TRBJ1-3 | TRBV12-5 | ASGLQAGNTIY
TRBJ1-5 | TRBV7-2 | ASSAQRGNQPQH
TRBJ2-1 | TRBV19 | ASSTYNEQF